This T cell receptor beta chain was identified during a study of blood T cell repertoires in COVID-19. Study summary: COVID-19 samples collected from the United States, Italy and Spain covered acute and convalescent phases. T cells, B-cell-depleted T cells, or PBMCs supplied cDNA or gDNA.

TCRdb's copy holds only in-frame clones and misses some; the assay was immunoSEQ multiplex PCR. Altogether some 250,000 clones are present, 82% being singletons, with the ten largest covering around an eighth. CDR3 length equals 13 residues. V was pared by 3 bases and J by 3 bases, with 9 bases between. Germline CDR1 SGDLS, CDR2 YYNGEE. The receptor was isolated from an older woman with active or convalescent COVID-19. Sequences were obtained from peripheral blood. The rearrangement uses TRBV9 and TRBJ1-2; a weak D match, TRBD1 (5 bases). The CDR3: CASSAGGDYGYTF. In nucleotides, the CDR3 is TGTGCCAGCAGCGCCGGAGGGGACTATGGCTACACCTTC.